These 18 T cell receptor beta chains were all obtained from the same sample, sequenced in a study of CD8 T cells in Susac syndrome. RNA totalling 0.5 to 1 ug underwent reverse transcription with random hexamers. Each CDR3 protein is one row after TCRdb ran MiXCR on the immunoSEQ multiplex PCR reads. The table shows about 250,000 distinct CDR3 sequences, with roughly 93% occurring only once. The sample was CD4+ T cells from PBMCs. The source is a human donor with multiple sclerosis.

The V gene is TRBV18, the J gene TRBJ2-7; 7 bases line up with TRBD1. The V segment lost 1 base and the J segment 4 bases; nucleotides outside the gene matches: 1. Germline V gene sequence: CDR1 KGHSH, CDR2 LQKENI. The CDR3 has 13 amino acids. Here the CDR3 reads CASSPQQGYEQYF. DNA for the CDR3: TGTGCCAGCTCACCACAACAGGGGTACGAGCAGTACTTC.

This sequence joins TRBV2 and TRBJ1-5; 7 nucleotides line up with TRBD1. The trim removed 0 bases at V and 4 bases at J, leaving 6 bases unmatched. The CDR3 loop spans 16 amino acids. Germline values: CDR1 SNHLY, CDR2 FYNNEI. CDR3 bases: TGTGCCAGCAGTGAAGCGCTTTTGGGACAGAATCAGCCCCAGCATTTT. Its protein is CASSEALLGQNQPQHF.

The chain joins TRBV7-9 to TRBJ2-7; TRBD1 matches at 9 bases. Per germline, CDR1 SEHNR and CDR2 FQNEAQ (reference sequence). The CDR3 contains 15 residues. Unmatched junction bases numbered 10, after V lost 3 bases and J lost 7 bases. CDR3 in DNA: TGTGCCAGCAGCTTGATACAGGGGGCAGAAGGAGAGCAGTACTTC. Protein sequence: CASSLIQGAEGEQYF. Filled out from reference TRBV7-9 and TRBJ2-7, the complete variable domain reads DTGVSQNPRHKITKRGQNVTFRCDPISEHNRLYWYRQTLGQGPEFLTYFQNEAQLEKSRLLSDRFSAERPKGSFSTLEIQRTEQGDSAMYLCASSLIQGAEGEQYFGPGTRLTVT.

V gene TRBV5-1 combines with J gene TRBJ1-2; a weak D match, TRBD1 (6 bases). This CDR3 region has 15 residues. The germline V and J ends were trimmed by 0 bases and 5 bases, with 14 bases remaining between them. CDR1 SGHRS and CDR2 YFSETQ come from the germline V gene. DNA for the CDR3: TGCGCCAGCAGCTTGGAAGGACAGACGGCTTATGGCTACACCTTC. Its protein is CASSLEGQTAYGYTF.

V gene TRBV15 combines with J gene TRBJ1-6; unclear D gene. CDR1 LNHNV and CDR2 YYDKDF come from the germline V gene (reference sequence). The CDR3 contains 15 residues. Deletions cut 3 bases from V and 6 bases from J, with 12 bases between. Here the CDR3 DNA reads TGTGCCACCAGCAGTAGTTCGGCCAGTAATTCACCCCTCCACTTT. It specifies CATSSSSASNSPLHF.

The chain links TRBV5-4 to TRBJ1-1; D is ambiguous. The CDR3 covers 14 residues. Germline CDR1 and CDR2: SGHNT and YYREEE (reference sequence). V shed 9 bases and J shed 1 base, with 16 bases lying between them. This CDR3 reads CATYRGQTNTEAFF. The CDR3, as DNA: TGTGCCACCTACCGCGGGCAGACGAACACTGAAGCTTTCTTT.

This chain links TRBV12-3 or TRBV12-4 with TRBJ2-1; D is uncertain. This CDR3 region has 16 residues. Between the trimmed V and J ends, which lost 0 bases and 2 bases, there was a span of 11 bases. CDR3 loop: CASSLAGGVAYNEQFF. Written as DNA, the CDR3 is TGTGCCAGCAGTTTAGCGGGCGGCGTTGCCTACAATGAGCAGTTCTTC.

The CDR3 coding sequence is TGCAGTGGGAGACAGTCGGGGGCTAGCGGGACGGGGTCCCAGTACTTC. Residues: CSGRQSGASGTGSQYF. The chain recombines TRBV20-1 with TRBJ2-5, with 9 positions matching TRBD2. V trimming: 7 bases; J trimming: 9 bases; junction bases outside the gene matches: 21. Germline V gene sequence: CDR1 DFQATT, CDR2 SNEGSKA (reference sequence). The CDR3 covers 16 residues.

V usage is TRBV4-1 and J usage is TRBJ2-4; 7 nucleotides align to TRBD1. V lost 2 bases to trimming and J lost 7 bases; unmatched junction nucleotides: 8. CDR1 and CDR2 (germline): MGHRA, YSYEKL. The CDR3 has 15 amino acids. In DNA form, the CDR3 reads TGCGCCAGCAGCCAACTCCCGACAGGGATTAACATTCAGTACTTC. It encodes CASSQLPTGINIQYF.

CDR3 in DNA: TGCAGCGTTAGACAGGGGCCCACCGGGGAGCTGTTTTTT. This codes for CSVRQGPTGELFF. The V call is TRBV29-1, the J call TRBJ2-2, with 8 bases that match TRBD1. The CDR3 sequence is 13 residues long. V shed 5 bases and J 4 bases; nucleotides not matched to a gene: 3. CDR1 is SQVTM and CDR2 is ANQGSEA in the germline V gene.

The rearrangement links TRBV20-1 to TRBJ2-2; no definite D call. Germline-derived CDR1 and CDR2 are DFQATT and SNEGSKA (reference sequence). The CDR3 is 14 residues long. Between the trimmed V and J ends, which lost 6 bases and 3 bases, there was a span of 14 bases. The CDR3 here is CSAHSPLDTGELFF. The CDR3 nucleotides are TGCAGTGCCCATAGCCCCTTGGACACCGGGGAGCTGTTTTTT.

With regard to this clonotype: At one end the junction does not follow the germline gene, possibly because of a read error. V usage is TRBV7-7 and J usage is TRBJ2-1, with 13 bases fitting TRBD2. This CDR3 is built from 16 residues. The germline gives CDR1 SSHAT, CDR2 FNYEAQ (reference sequence). The DNA of the CDR3 is TGTGCTAGCAGCCCAGGACTAGCGGGAGCGCAAGCTGAGCAGTTCTTC. Protein sequence: CASSPGLAGAQAEQFF.

This clonotype was recorded once. The rearrangement links TRBV11-2 to TRBJ2-7, with D tentatively TRBD1 (5 bases). The CDR3 sequence is 15 residues long. The V gene lost 1 base and the J gene lost 2 bases, with 12 bases spanning the gap. Germline lookup yields CDR1 SGHAT and CDR2 FQNNGV. The CDR3 spells CASSLVGRGAYEQYF. CDR3 sequence (DNA): TGTGCCAGCAGCTTAGTGGGTAGGGGTGCCTACGAGCAGTACTTC.

The V and J genes are TRBV5-4 and TRBJ2-1, with D unclear. The V end was cut by 3 bases, the J end by 5 bases, with 9 bases between. The germline V gene encodes CDR1 SGHNT and CDR2 YYREEE (reference sequence). The CDR3 extends over 13 amino acids. DNA for the CDR3: TGTGCCAGCAGCTGGGATACAAACAATGAGCAGTTCTTC. Translated, it gives CASSWDTNNEQFF.

V and J are TRBV29-1 and TRBJ1-3; D unresolved. Germline V gene lookup returns CDR1 SQVTM and CDR2 ANQGSEA. The V and J ends lost 3 bases and 0 bases respectively, with 3 bases between them. The CDR3 consists of 12 residues. The CDR3 here is CSVEDSGNTIYF. CDR3 sequence (DNA): TGCAGCGTTGAGGACTCTGGAAACACCATATATTTT.

This clonotype was counted once. This rearrangement joins TRBV6-5 to TRBJ2-2, with TRBD2 identical over 12 bases. The CDR3 consists of 18 residues. With 1 base clipped from V and 2 bases from J, the junction kept 5 bases outside the gene matches. Germline assignment: CDR1 MNHEY and CDR2 SVGAGI. CDR3 amino acids: CASSYFASGGVNTGELFF. CDR3 sequence (DNA): TGTGCCAGCAGTTACTTTGCTAGCGGGGGGGTAAACACCGGGGAGCTGTTTTTT.

The V call is TRBV30, the J call TRBJ1-1; D is uncertain. Germline-derived CDR1 and CDR2 are GTSNPN and SVGIG (reference sequence). This CDR3 region has 13 residues. Trimming removed 0 bases from V and 5 bases from J, with 10 bases in between. CDR3 in amino acids: CAWSVGGKTEAFF. The CDR3 region has the DNA TGTGCCTGGAGTGTTGGTGGGAAGACTGAAGCTTTCTTT.

The chain recombines TRBV6-1 with TRBJ2-2; 11 bases agree with TRBD1. V gave up 6 bases and J gave up 5 bases; unmatched junction bases: 11. The CDR3 loop spans 17 amino acids. Germline values: CDR1 MNHNS, CDR2 SASEGT. The CDR3 nucleotides are TGTGCCAGCAGAGCTCATCAGGGACAGGGGGGGACCGGGGAGCTGTTTTTT. This translates into CASRAHQGQGGTGELFF.